One and the same sample provided the 5 T cell receptor beta chains below, sequenced in a study of cytomegalovirus exposure and HLA in healthy donors. The data were produced by immunoSEQ multiplex PCR, yet TCRdb's version contains in-frame clones alone and is incomplete. The table includes 90,000 to 130,000 clones, more than 75% detected once. Sequencing used PBMCs. These TCRs come from a woman aged 25 to 39 in good health and CMV-seropositive.

This clone was detected only once. The gene calls are TRBV7-9 and TRBJ2-5; no clear D. The V and J ends lost 5 bases and 5 bases respectively, with 9 bases between them. The CDR3 consists of 12 residues. Germline CDR1 reads SEHNR; CDR2 reads FQNEAQ (reference sequence). The CDR3 DNA is TGTGCCAGCAGCCCCCGGTGGGAGACCCAGTACTTC. Encoded protein: CASSPRWETQYF.

The chain combines TRBV5-1 with TRBJ1-1, with TRBD1 identical over 10 bases. This CDR3 contains 13 residues. Germline CDR1 SGHRS, CDR2 YFSETQ. The V and J ends lost 4 bases and 5 bases, in that order; junction bases with no gene match: 2. CDR3 coding DNA: TGCGCCAGCAGCACGGGACAGGGGACTGAAGCTTTCTTT. Its translation: CASSTGQGTEAFF. Full variable domain (outside the CDR3, taken from reference TRBV5-1 and TRBJ1-1): KAGVTQTPRYLIKTRGQQVTLSCSPISGHRSVSWYQQTPGQGLQFLFEYFSETQRNKGNFPGRFSGRQFSNSRSEMNVSTLELGDSALYLCASSTGQGTEAFFGQGTRLTVV.

CDR3 coding DNA: TGTGCCTGGAGCGGGACAGGGGATCAGCCCCAGCATTTT. This translates into CAWSGTGDQPQHF. The chain employs TRBV30 and TRBJ1-5; 10 bases are shared with TRBD1. This CDR3 is built from 13 residues. Trimming took 3 bases from V and 5 from J; bases not matched to a gene: 1. From germline, CDR1 is GTSNPN and CDR2 SVGIG (reference sequence).

Comments on this clone: A read error may produce the germline difference seen at one junction end. The chain carries TRBV7-7 and TRBJ2-5; D is perhaps TRBD2 (7 bases). This CDR3 comprises 16 residues. Germline CDR1 SSHAT, CDR2 FNYEAQ (reference sequence). CDR3 DNA sequence: TGTGCTAGCAGCCCCGGGGGGCGGTTGATTCAAGAGACCCAGTACTTC. Translation: CASSPGGRLIQETQYF.

V is TRBV6-6 and J is TRBJ1-1; TRBD1 matches at 7 bases. Germline CDR1 and CDR2: MNHNY and SVGAGI (reference sequence). This CDR3 region has 14 residues. The V and J ends lost 4 bases and 0 bases, in that order; junction bases with no gene match: 2. CDR3 region: CASSSQGLNTEAFF. The CDR3 DNA is TGTGCCAGCAGTTCACAGGGGCTGAACACTGAAGCTTTCTTT.